These 18 T cell receptor beta chains share one sample of origin, sequenced in a study of post-analysis software for immune sequencing data. General study findings and limits: TRBV5-6, TRBV5-1 and TRBV20-1 were among five TRBV segments more frequent in patients than controls.

Unique molecular identifiers had been added to the TCR beta cDNA libraries. TCRdb reanalysed the PCR reads using MiXCR and keeps one entry per CDR3 protein. Among about 430,000 distinct CDR3 sequences listed, approximately 39% were seen once. These receptors lack a known antigen. The sequenced sample was blood. The receptors stem from a girl aged 2 to 9 with multiple sclerosis.

The gene calls are TRBV7-2 and TRBJ2-5, with 13 bases fitting TRBD2. The J call is uncertain, as TRBJ2-7 better fits the DNA end. CDR3 length: 16 residues. Germline CDR1 and CDR2: SGHTA and FQGNSA. In DNA form, the CDR3 reads TGTGCCAGCAGCCGACGGACTAGCGGGAGTGGTTACGAGCAGTACTTC. Residues: CASSRRTSGSGYEQYF.

The gene calls are TRBV11-1 and TRBJ2-2; D is unresolved. Per germline, CDR1 SGHAT and CDR2 FQDESV (reference sequence). Trimming pared 0 bases from V and 4 bases from J, leaving 6 bases between. The CDR3 runs 14 residues. The CDR3 region has the DNA TGTGCCAGCAGCTTAGCGATGGCCACCGGGGAGCTGTTTTTT. This sequence encodes CASSLAMATGELFF.

The chain combines TRBV20-1 with TRBJ2-1; possibly TRBD1 for D (5 bases). This CDR3 has 16 residues. Trimming left V 5 bases short and J 4 bases short, with 21 bases between. Per germline, CDR1 DFQATT and CDR2 SNEGSKA (reference sequence). CDR3 region: CSASSPSTAFYNEQFF. CDR3 coding DNA: TGCAGTGCTTCTTCCCCCTCGACAGCTTTTTACAATGAGCAGTTCTTC.

This clonotype was counted only a few times. The rearrangement joins TRBV20-1 to TRBJ2-1; no clear D gene. Germline lookup yields CDR1 DFQATT and CDR2 SNEGSKA (reference sequence). CDR3 size: 13 residues. Trimming left V 6 bases short and J 4 bases short, with 13 bases between. For the CDR3, the DNA is TGCAGTGCCAGATTACGGGCTTACAATGAGCAGTTCTTC. It yields the protein CSARLRAYNEQFF.

V gene TRBV6-2 or TRBV6-3 combines with J gene TRBJ2-5; 8 bases fit TRBD2. TRBJ2-7 matches the DNA end more closely, so the J call is doubtful. This CDR3 has 18 residues. Germline lookup yields CDR1 MNHEY and CDR2 SVGEGT. CDR3 coding DNA: TGTGCCAGCGGATTGACCCTGGGGAGGCTAGCGGGCCCCTACGAGCAGTACTTC. Protein: CASGLTLGRLAGPYEQYF.

The chain combines TRBV4-3 with TRBJ2-5; D remains ambiguous. Trimming cost V 0 bases and J 5 bases, with 10 bases left between them. The CDR3 has 14 residues. Per the germline V gene, CDR1 is LGHNA and CDR2 is YSLEER. The CDR3 here is CASSQELTGETQYF. The DNA of the CDR3 is TGCGCCAGCAGCCAAGAACTAACTGGGGAGACCCAGTACTTC.

V gene TRBV15 combines with J gene TRBJ2-1; a possible D gene is TRBD1 (6 bases). The V end was cut by 0 bases, the J end by 1 base, with 13 bases between. Germline CDR1 is LNHNV and CDR2 is YYDKDF (reference sequence). The CDR3 extends over 17 amino acids. CDR3 amino acids: CATSREIADRSYNEQFF. The CDR3 coding sequence is TGTGCCACCAGCAGAGAGATTGCGGACAGATCCTACAATGAGCAGTTCTTC.

This clonotype has more than one count but fewer than ten. The chain has TRBV20-1 and TRBJ2-7; 9 nucleotides align to TRBD1. CDR1 is DFQATT, CDR2 SNEGSKA, per germline (reference sequence). The CDR3 sequence is 16 residues long. The J segment lost 4 bases and the V segment lost 3 bases, leaving 13 bases of the junction unmatched. CDR3 in amino acids: CSASPSRGQGLYEQYF. Written as DNA, the CDR3 is TGCAGTGCTAGCCCGTCGAGAGGACAGGGGCTTTACGAGCAGTACTTC.

The chain links TRBV5-1 to TRBJ2-1, with 7 nucleotides matching TRBD1. CDR3 length: 15 residues. Germline V lookup: CDR1 SGHRS, CDR2 YFSETQ. V lost 0 bases and J lost 8; bases outside the gene matches: 8. The CDR3 DNA reads TGCGCCAGCAGCTTGGGAGGGACAGCCCTGCATGAGCAGTTCTTC. Its protein is CASSLGGTALHEQFF.

This clonotype showed up just a few times. V is TRBV12-3 or TRBV12-4 and J is TRBJ1-1, with 7 bases fitting TRBD1. V was clipped by 5 bases and J by 4 bases; unmatched bases: 10. The CDR3 has 15 residues. The CDR3 sequence: CASSPTQGLGTEAFF. In DNA form, the CDR3 reads TGTGCCAGCAGTCCCACACAGGGGTTGGGCACTGAAGCTTTCTTT.

This clonotype was found a few times. The genes are TRBV20-1 and TRBJ2-7; 14 bases agree with TRBD2. The J call may be mistaken, given a closer DNA end match to TRBJ2-5. Germline V lookup: CDR1 DFQATT, CDR2 SNEGSKA (reference sequence). The CDR3 contains 16 residues. CDR3 nucleotides: TGCAGTGCTACCGGGACTAGCGGGAGATATGGAGAGACCCAGTACTTC. This encodes CSATGTSGRYGETQYF.

This clonotype was seen more than once but under ten times. This chain links TRBV20-1 with TRBJ2-7, with D uncertain. Trimming cost V 3 bases and J 2 bases, with 11 bases left between them. The CDR3 totals 13 residues. CDR1 and CDR2 (germline): DFQATT, SNEGSKA (reference sequence). This chain's CDR3 is CSASRRAPYEQYF. The CDR3 DNA reads TGCAGTGCTAGTCGTAGAGCTCCCTACGAGCAGTACTTC.

This clonotype was detected only a few times. CDR3 residues: CATSDETSGGYEQYF. Written as DNA, the CDR3 is TGTGCCACCAGTGATGAGACTAGCGGGGGCTACGAGCAGTACTTC. V and J are TRBV24-1 and TRBJ2-7; 12 positions match TRBD2. V gave up 3 bases and J gave up 3 bases; unmatched junction bases: 2. This CDR3 has 15 residues. Germline assignment: CDR1 KGHDR and CDR2 SFDVKD.

V usage is TRBV5-1 and J usage is TRBJ2-5; TRBD1 is a possible D gene (6 bases). This CDR3 region has 15 residues. Germline loops: CDR1 SGHRS, CDR2 YFSETQ. The V and J ends lost 6 bases and 2 bases respectively, with 17 bases between them. CDR3 bases: TGCGCCAGCACACCCAGACAGGCAGAACAAGAGACCCAGTACTTC. Encoded protein: CASTPRQAEQETQYF.

This clonotype has more than one count but fewer than ten. In DNA, the CDR3 is TGTGCCAGCAGTGAATGGGGGACAGATACGCAGTATTTT. Encoded protein: CASSEWGTDTQYF. The chain has TRBV2 and TRBJ2-3; possibly TRBD1 or TRBD2 for D (5 bases each). CDR1 and CDR2 (germline): SNHLY, FYNNEI. The CDR3 has 13 amino acids. V was clipped by 2 bases and J by 3 bases, with 6 bases between them.

J is TRBJ1-2 and V is TRBV4-1, with D possibly matching TRBD1 (6 bases). The V end was cut by 6 bases, the J end by 5 bases, with 19 bases between. CDR1 and CDR2 (germline): MGHRA, YSYEKL. This CDR3 contains 15 residues. The CDR3 protein is CASRSVGAGEYGYTF. For the CDR3, the DNA is TGCGCCAGCAGATCCGTTGGGGCAGGGGAGTATGGCTACACCTTC.

The chain couples TRBV7-6 to TRBJ2-1; 8 positions agree with TRBD1. The CDR3 spans 15 residues. CDR1 and CDR2 (germline): SGHVS, FNYEAQ. The J segment lost 8 bases and the V segment lost 1 base, leaving 7 bases of the junction unmatched. Written as DNA, the CDR3 is TGTGCCAGCAGCTTAGAGGCAGGGGGCTCGGATGAGCAGTTCTTC. It specifies CASSLEAGGSDEQFF. Full variable domain (outside the CDR3, taken from reference TRBV7-6 and TRBJ2-1): GAGVSQSPRYKVTKRGQDVALRCDPISGHVSLYWYRQALGQGPEFLTYFNYEAQQDKSGLPNDRFSAERPEGSISTLTIQRTEQRDSAMYRCASSLEAGGSDEQFFGPGTRLTVL.

The V gene is TRBV7-9, the J gene TRBJ1-2, with a tentative D call TRBD1 (6 bases). The CDR3 has 15 amino acids. V was pared by 0 bases and J by 8 bases, with 16 bases between. Germline V CDR1 and CDR2: SEHNR, FQNEAQ (reference sequence). The CDR3 here is CASSLAWGQRVGYTF. CDR3 coding DNA: TGTGCCAGCAGCTTAGCGTGGGGGCAGCGCGTCGGCTACACCTTC.